Presented here are 20 T cell receptor beta chains from one specimen sequenced in a study of T cells in Graves' hyperthyroidism and ophthalmopathy. Amplified regions were TCR beta CDR3 sequences from RNA transcripts. TCR CDR3 underwent first-round RT-PCR with the HTBI primer set. Each CDR3 protein gets one entry after TCRdb re-called the multiplex PCR reads with MiXCR. The sample has roughly 700,000 distinct CDR3 sequences, 15% to 20% seen once; the top ten hold about a sixth. Sequencing was performed on blood. These receptor sequences come from a man in his forties or fifties with Graves' hyperthyroidism.

This clonotype has a count of ten or more. The rearrangement uses TRBV16 and TRBJ1-3, with D unclear. The V and J ends lost 4 bases and 0 bases respectively, with 13 bases between them. In germline, CDR1 is KGHSY, CDR2 FQNENV. The CDR3 totals 16 residues. CDR3 in DNA: TGTGCCAGCAGCCCGGTGCGCGGGGACTCTGGAAACACCATATATTTT. Encoded protein: CASSPVRGDSGNTIYF.

This clonotype showed up many times. V is TRBV19 and J is TRBJ2-2; D remains unclear. The CDR3 is 15 residues long. V was trimmed by 7 bases and J by 3 bases, leaving 15 bases between them. CDR1 LNHDA and CDR2 SQIVND come from the germline V gene (reference sequence). CDR3 amino acids: CASKLVSRDTGELFF. CDR3 in DNA: TGTGCCAGTAAATTGGTATCTCGGGACACCGGGGAGCTGTTTTTT.

This sequence joins TRBV5-1 and TRBJ2-5; possible D gene TRBD1, 6 bases. Germline V CDR1 and CDR2: SGHRS, YFSETQ. CDR3 length: 17 amino acids. Trimming took 3 bases from V and 5 from J, leaving 23 bases between them. The CDR3 nucleotides are TGCGCCAGCAGCTCCGGGACAAGGGGAGCGGTATGGGAGACCCAGTACTTC. It encodes CASSSGTRGAVWETQYF.

This clonotype appeared many times. The chain joins TRBV20-1 to TRBJ2-7; weak D call: TRBD1 (6 bases). Germline assignment: CDR1 DFQATT and CDR2 SNEGSKA (reference sequence). The CDR3 loop spans 15 amino acids. V was clipped by 5 bases and J by 1 base, with 18 bases between them. Here the CDR3 DNA reads TGCAGTGCTCCCATACCGACCAGGGGATCCTACGAGCAGTACTTC. It is translated as CSAPIPTRGSYEQYF.

The V and J genes are TRBV5-4 and TRBJ1-3; TRBD1 aligns across 8 bases. V shed 0 bases, J shed 5 bases, and the junction held 1 base outside the gene matches. The CDR3 covers 14 residues. Per germline, CDR1 SGHNT and CDR2 YYREEE (reference sequence). Here the CDR3 DNA reads TGTGCCAGCAGCTTGGGGACAGGGCGAAACACCATATATTTT. As protein: CASSLGTGRNTIYF. Supplemented by reference TRBV5-4 and TRBJ1-3, the full variable domain reads ETGVTQSPTHLIKTRGQQVTLRCSSQSGHNTVSWYQQALGQGPQFIFQYYREEENGRGNFPPRFSGLQFPNYSSELNVNALELDDSALYLCASSLGTGRNTIYFGEGSWLTVV.

To note about this clonotype: This may stem from a read error, because a much larger clone lies one nucleotide away. The J gene is TRBJ2-7, the V gene TRBV30; 14 bases align to TRBD2. Germline V lookup: CDR1 GTSNPN, CDR2 SVGIG (reference sequence). The CDR3 extends over 15 amino acids. CDR3 amino acids: CAWNKGLAGGYKQYF. Written as DNA, the CDR3 is TGTGCCTGGAATAAAGGACTAGCGGGAGGCTACAAGCAGTACTTC.

This clonotype was detected a few times. V is TRBV5-1 and J is TRBJ2-7, with D perhaps TRBD2 (8 bases). The CDR3 contains 15 residues. With 7 bases removed from V and 3 bases from J, the gap between germline ends came to 20 bases. Germline CDR1 reads SGHRS; CDR2 reads YFSETQ. The chain's CDR3 is CASGPGGSGNYEQYF. The CDR3 coding sequence is TGCGCCAGCGGACCAGGGGGTAGCGGGAACTACGAGCAGTACTTC.

On this clonotype itself: A much larger clone sits a single nucleotide away, making a read error possible. This rearrangement joins TRBV30 to TRBJ1-1; no firm D call. The CDR3 totals 15 residues. Looked up from germline, CDR1 is GTSNPN and CDR2 is SVGIG (reference sequence). In nucleotides, the CDR3 is TGTGCCTGGAGGACGGGCGCGACACCGAACACTGAAGCTTCCTTT. Protein sequence: CAWRTGATPNTEASF.

The chain couples TRBV29-1 to TRBJ2-3, with D unclear. Trimming took 3 bases from V and 7 from J, leaving 17 bases between them. CDR3 length: 14 residues. Germline assignment: CDR1 SQVTM and CDR2 ANQGSEA. CDR3 sequence reads: CSVEWAYITHTQYF. The DNA for the CDR3 is TGCAGCGTTGAGTGGGCTTACATTACACATACGCAGTATTTT.

This chain uses TRBV5-4 with TRBJ1-2; perhaps TRBD1 as D (6 bases). This CDR3 comprises 13 residues. Trimming shortened V by 4 bases and J by 6 bases, and 13 bases separated the two germline ends. CDR1 is SGHNT and CDR2 is YYREEE in the germline V gene (reference sequence). This chain's CDR3 is CASSTGTSNGYTF. CDR3 DNA: TGTGCCAGCAGCACCGGGACAAGCAATGGCTACACCTTC.

The chain has TRBV19 and TRBJ2-1; D tentatively fits TRBD1 or TRBD2 (5 bases each). Germline assignment: CDR1 LNHDA and CDR2 SQIVND (reference sequence). Trimming left V 1 base short and J 0 bases short, with 10 bases between. The CDR3 spans 16 residues. The CDR3 is CASSIAGQSSYNEQFF. The CDR3 bases are TGTGCCAGTAGTATAGCGGGGCAGTCCTCCTACAATGAGCAGTTCTTC.

This clonotype was detected ten times or more. V gene TRBV29-1 combines with J gene TRBJ2-7; D might be TRBD1 or TRBD2, each matching 5 bases. The CDR3 consists of 16 residues. Germline CDR1 and CDR2: SQVTM and ANQGSEA. Trimming left V 1 base short and J 0 bases short, with 16 bases between. Here the CDR3 reads CSVEGGVVGSSYEQYF. CDR3 DNA sequence: TGCAGCGTTGAAGGAGGGGTAGTTGGGAGCTCCTACGAGCAGTACTTC.

Many counts were recorded for this clonotype. V usage is TRBV28 and J usage is TRBJ1-1, with D unresolved. Germline V lookup: CDR1 MDHEN, CDR2 SYDVKM. Trimming shortened V by 6 bases and J by 0 bases, and 17 bases separated the two germline ends. This CDR3 is built from 16 residues. The CDR3 region is CASSTYWDTVNTEAFF. The CDR3 nucleotides are TGTGCCAGCAGCACCTACTGGGATACAGTGAACACTGAAGCTTTCTTT. The full variable domain, in which reference TRBV28 and TRBJ1-1 provide the parts outside the CDR3, is DVKVTQSSRYLVKRTGEKVFLECVQDMDHENMFWYRQDPGLGLRLIYFSYDVKMKEKGDIPEGYSVSREKKERFSLILESASTNQTSMYLCASSTYWDTVNTEAFFGQGTRLTVV.

The CDR3 nucleotides read TGTGCCAGCAGTGAAACCTACCCGATAGCGGGAGGGACCCTGTACCAAGAGACCCAGTACTTC. Translated: CASSETYPIAGGTLYQETQYF. The rearrangement links TRBV2 to TRBJ2-5; TRBD2 matches at 11 bases. CDR3 size: 21 residues. V lost 2 bases, J lost 0 bases, and 17 bases stayed unmatched. In germline, CDR1 is SNHLY, CDR2 FYNNEI.

This clonotype showed up many times. The chain couples TRBV7-3 to TRBJ2-3; D remains ambiguous. This CDR3 contains 15 residues. V lost 4 bases and J 0 bases, leaving 11 bases between the germline ends. CDR1 and CDR2 (germline): SGHTA, FQGTGA. The CDR3 bases are TGTGCCAGCAGCTCAAACCCGGACAGCACAGATACGCAGTATTTT. It yields the protein CASSSNPDSTDTQYF.

This clonotype was seen a handful of times. The chain links TRBV6-1 to TRBJ1-2; D unresolved. CDR3 length equals 13 residues. V was trimmed by 7 bases and J by 6 bases, leaving 15 bases between them. Germline V gene lookup returns CDR1 MNHNS and CDR2 SASEGT. The CDR3 loop is CASTESFLDGYTF. For the CDR3, the DNA is TGTGCCAGCACCGAATCGTTTCTCGATGGCTACACCTTC.

This clonotype has ten or more counts. The chain links TRBV20-1 to TRBJ2-1; maybe TRBD1 (5 bases). Trimming pared 6 bases from V and 5 bases from J, leaving 14 bases between. Germline V gene sequence: CDR1 DFQATT, CDR2 SNEGSKA (reference sequence). The CDR3 consists of 13 residues. CDR3 sequence (DNA): TGCAGTGCGGGAAGGGGCCTCAACAATGAGCAGTTCTTC. Translation: CSAGRGLNNEQFF.

A word on this clonotype: Since a much larger clone is just one base distant, this may be a read error. This chain links TRBV24-1 with TRBJ2-1, with D possibly matching TRBD2 (5 bases). V was cut by 5 bases and J by 7 bases, with 17 bases left in between. The CDR3 has 15 amino acids. Per germline, CDR1 KGHDR and CDR2 SFDVKD. The CDR3 coding sequence is TGTGCCACCAGTGCTCTCCCCTTCCCGGGGAATGAGCAGTTCTTC. Its translation: CATSALPFPGNEQFF.

The rearrangement uses TRBV18 and TRBJ2-3, with 13 bases matching TRBD2. The ends lost 3 bases at V and 2 bases at J; junction bases unmatched: 5. The CDR3 is 17 amino acids. Germline-derived CDR1 and CDR2 are KGHSH and LQKENI. CDR3 DNA: TGTGCCAGCTCACCTAGGACTAGCGGGAGTGCCACAGATACGCAGTATTTT. It codes for CASSPRTSGSATDTQYF.

V usage is TRBV24-1 and J usage is TRBJ2-3, with 11 bases aligning to TRBD1. The CDR3 is made up of 16 amino acids. V lost 3 bases and J lost 6; bases outside the gene matches: 7. Per the germline V gene, CDR1 is KGHDR and CDR2 is SFDVKD. The CDR3 DNA reads TGTGCCACCAGTGATCCCGGGACAGGGGGAACGGATACGCAGTATTTT. It specifies CATSDPGTGGTDTQYF.